These 25 T cell receptor beta chains were sequenced from one sample in a study of blood T cell repertoires in COVID-19 (dated by TCRdb to 2019 to 2021). The library came from the immunoSEQ multiplex PCR assay. This is the immuneACCESS table as TCRdb keeps it, with only in-frame sequences that have V and J called. A part of the clones is gone; compared with another copy, unresolved V genes explain less than half, and the rest is unexplained. Present in this sample are 200,000 to 250,000 clones, about 87% of which were seen just once. Roughly 3% of the sample rests with the top ten. The sequencing input was peripheral blood. The receptors here all came from a man in his 60s with acute or convalescent COVID-19.

V gene TRBV7-3 combines with J gene TRBJ1-2, with TRBD1 matching 7 bases. This CDR3 spans 12 amino acids. The V gene end was trimmed by 5 bases and the J gene end by 7 bases; junction bases not matched to a gene: 4. CDR1 and CDR2 from the germline V gene are SGHTA and FQGTGA. The CDR3 loop is CASSDTGAGYTF. The CDR3 nucleotides read TGTGCCAGCAGCGATACAGGGGCTGGCTACACCTTC.

The rearrangement joins TRBV11-2 to TRBJ2-2; possibly TRBD2 for D (6 bases). V was clipped by 5 bases and J by 5 bases, with 27 bases between them. Per the germline V gene, CDR1 is SGHAT and CDR2 is FQNNGV. This CDR3 spans 19 amino acids. CDR3 sequence: CASSARRVGRPLKTGELFF. CDR3 sequence (DNA): TGTGCCAGCAGCGCCAGGAGGGTGGGGCGCCCCCTGAAAACCGGGGAGCTGTTTTTT.

The rearrangement joins TRBV6-5 to TRBJ1-2; 9 nucleotides match TRBD1. The germline CDR1 and CDR2 sequences are MNHEY and SVGAGI. V shed 6 bases and J 3 bases; nucleotides not matched to a gene: 8. The CDR3 contains 15 residues. The CDR3 here is CASSGGQGDYYGYTF. For the CDR3, the DNA is TGTGCCAGCAGCGGGGGACAGGGTGACTACTATGGCTACACCTTC.

This clone showed up just a few times. The chain has TRBV12-5 and TRBJ1-1; D not certain. V lost 7 bases, J lost 1 base, and 16 bases lay in between. Looked up from germline, CDR1 is LGHNT and CDR2 is FRNRAP. The CDR3 length is 15 residues. The CDR3 region has the DNA TGTGCTAGTGTGTTCGGGTTGAACCCGAACACTGAAGCTTTCTTT. Translating gives CASVFGLNPNTEAFF.

This rearrangement joins TRBV9 to TRBJ1-1; D is ambiguous. The length of the CDR3 is 13 residues. The germline V and J ends were trimmed by 0 bases and 1 base, with 4 bases remaining between them. The germline gives CDR1 SGDLS, CDR2 YYNGEE. CDR3 DNA sequence: TGTGCCAGCAGCGTAGCCAGGAACACTGAAGCTTTCTTT. It specifies CASSVARNTEAFF.

The chain is built from TRBV6-2 or TRBV6-3 and TRBJ2-1, with TRBD2 matching over 8 bases. The V gene end was trimmed by 2 bases and the J gene end by 3 bases; junction bases not matched to a gene: 6. There are 16 residues in the CDR3. The germline gives CDR1 MNHEY, CDR2 SVGEGT. CDR3 residues: CASSYPSGGDYNEQFF. As DNA, the CDR3 is TGTGCCAGCAGTTACCCGAGCGGGGGCGACTACAATGAGCAGTTCTTC.

This chain joins TRBV20-1 and TRBJ1-2; possibly TRBD1 for D (6 bases). Per germline, CDR1 DFQATT and CDR2 SNEGSKA (reference sequence). The CDR3 is 11 residues long. The ends were cut back, 4 bases at V and 4 bases at J, with 7 bases in the middle. Here the CDR3 DNA reads TGCAGTGCTATCAGGGGCTATGGCTACACCTTC. The encoded protein is CSAIRGYGYTF.

DNA of the CDR3: TGTGCCACCAGTGACCCCAGGGAACTCACAGATACGCAGTATTTT. This codes for CATSDPRELTDTQYF. V and J are TRBV24-1 and TRBJ2-3; the D gene is possibly TRBD1 (5 bases). The CDR3 has 15 amino acids. Germline V gene lookup returns CDR1 KGHDR and CDR2 SFDVKD. V lost 4 bases and J 2 bases, leaving 12 bases between the germline ends.

This clone was recorded only once. This chain connects TRBV13 to TRBJ2-2, with D perhaps TRBD2 (6 bases). The germline CDR1 and CDR2 sequences are PRHDT and FYEKMQ (reference sequence). Trimming shortened V by 1 base and J by 2 bases, and 11 bases separated the two germline ends. CDR3 length equals 16 residues. The CDR3 region has the DNA TGTGCCAGCAGCTTAGAAGGCGGGGATAACACCGGGGAGCTGTTTTTT. The encoded protein is CASSLEGGDNTGELFF.

The rearrangement links TRBV7-2 to TRBJ2-2, with D possibly being TRBD1 (6 bases). The germline V and J ends were trimmed by 2 bases and 4 bases, with 14 bases remaining between them. The germline CDR1 and CDR2 sequences are SGHTA and FQGNSA. The CDR3 length is 16 residues. CDR3 protein: CASSLPDRFPTGELFF. DNA for the CDR3: TGTGCCAGCAGCTTACCCGACAGGTTTCCCACCGGGGAGCTGTTTTTT.

V usage is TRBV28 and J usage is TRBJ1-2; TRBD1 is a possible D gene (6 bases). The CDR3 length is 12 residues. The germline CDR1 and CDR2 sequences are MDHEN and SYDVKM. The V gene lost 10 bases and the J gene lost 4 bases, with 13 bases spanning the gap. This CDR3 reads CATQDSSYGYTF. The CDR3 bases are TGTGCCACTCAGGACAGTTCCTATGGCTACACCTTC.

This rearrangement joins TRBV7-7 to TRBJ2-2, with a weak D call TRBD2 (5 bases). CDR1 and CDR2 from the germline V gene are SSHAT and FNYEAQ (reference sequence). Trimming removed 1 base at V and 4 bases at J, with 13 bases between. CDR3 size: 16 residues. The CDR3 DNA sequence: TGTGCCAGCAGCTTAGAAGTCGCCCGGGGCACCGGGGAGCTGTTTTTT. This sequence encodes CASSLEVARGTGELFF.

The chain carries TRBV18 and TRBJ1-6; TRBD1 matches at 8 bases. The CDR3 is 14 amino acids. V lost 6 bases to trimming and J lost 7 bases; unmatched junction nucleotides: 5. Germline V CDR1 and CDR2: KGHSH, LQKENI. The CDR3 DNA sequence: TGTGCCAGCTCGCGGGACAGGCAGAATTCACCCCTCCACTTT. Translating it yields CASSRDRQNSPLHF.

The chain links TRBV2 to TRBJ1-5, with 9 positions matching TRBD1. The CDR3 loop spans 15 amino acids. Losses at the gene ends were 10 bases for V and 0 bases for J; bases not matched to a gene: 7. Germline V CDR1 and CDR2: SNHLY, FYNNEI. The CDR3 loop is CATGRDRVSNQPQHF. CDR3 bases: TGTGCCACCGGACGGGACAGGGTTAGCAATCAGCCCCAGCATTTT.

The chain has TRBV19 and TRBJ2-7, with D maybe TRBD1 (5 bases). The CDR3 is 14 amino acids. Trimming removed 3 bases from V and 4 bases from J, with 13 bases in between. Germline V gene data show CDR1 as LNHDA and CDR2 as SQIVND (reference sequence). The CDR3 DNA is TGTGCCAGTAGTATTTACCACCAGGGATACGAGCAGTACTTC. It codes for CASSIYHQGYEQYF.

The J gene is TRBJ2-7, the V gene TRBV9, with 7 bases fitting TRBD1. Germline V gives CDR1 SGDLS, CDR2 YYNGEE. The V segment lost 3 bases and the J segment 6 bases; nucleotides outside the gene matches: 15. This CDR3 is 16 amino acids long. CDR3 coding DNA: TGTGCCAGCAGCGCATCTCAGACGACAGGGTTGGGCGAGCAGTACTTC. It translates to CASSASQTTGLGEQYF.

This chain links TRBV21-1 with TRBJ2-7; whether TRBD1, the table's D call, matches the DNA was not checked. TRBV21-1 is a listed pseudogene. The CDR3 totals 16 residues. CDR3 nucleotide sequence: TGTGCCAGCAGCAAACCCGACAGGGGCGTACCCTACGAGCAGTACTTC. The encoded protein is CASSKPDRGVPYEQYF.

V usage is TRBV19 and J usage is TRBJ1-2; possible D gene TRBD1, 5 bases. This CDR3 is 13 amino acids long. Trimming removed 0 bases at V and 8 bases at J, with 10 bases between. Per the germline V gene, CDR1 is LNHDA and CDR2 is SQIVND (reference sequence). In nucleotides, the CDR3 is TGTGCCAGTAGTATAGATCTACAGGAGGGCTACACCTTC. Protein: CASSIDLQEGYTF.

V gene TRBV6-5 combines with J gene TRBJ2-2; D is unclear. This CDR3 is 16 amino acids long. Trimming took 2 bases from V and 6 from J, leaving 16 bases between them. CDR1 and CDR2 from the germline V gene are MNHEY and SVGAGI. CDR3 DNA sequence: TGTGCCAGCAGTTACGCCACGGTCCTTTTAGCCGGGGAGCTGTTTTTT. This translates into CASSYATVLLAGELFF.

The J gene is TRBJ2-2, the V gene TRBV21-1; TRBD2, the table's D call, lacks a check against the DNA. TRBV21-1 is designated a pseudogene. The CDR3 runs 16 residues. The CDR3 region is CASSQVGDYTAGELFF. In nucleotides, the CDR3 is TGTGCCAGCAGCCAAGTGGGGGACTACACAGCCGGGGAGCTGTTTTTT.

The chain is built from TRBV6-5 and TRBJ1-6; 9 bases align to TRBD1. The trim removed 8 bases at V and 9 bases at J, leaving 8 bases unmatched. This CDR3 has 14 residues. From germline, CDR1 is MNHEY and CDR2 SVGAGI. The CDR3 DNA follows: TGTGCCAGCGTTACCGGGACAGGGTTTTCACCCCTCCACTTT. Its protein product is CASVTGTGFSPLHF.

Ten or more counts support this clone. The V call is TRBV9, the J call TRBJ2-2, with a tentative D call TRBD1 (6 bases). Trimming took 0 bases from V and 6 from J, leaving 15 bases between them. The germline gives CDR1 SGDLS, CDR2 YYNGEE. The CDR3 has 16 residues. CDR3 coding DNA: TGTGCCAGCAGCGTAGCCGCACAGGGATCCCCCGGGGAGCTGTTTTTT. Translated, it gives CASSVAAQGSPGELFF.

The J gene is TRBJ2-7, the V gene TRBV7-3; D is possibly TRBD2 (6 bases). Germline lookup yields CDR1 SGHTA and CDR2 FQGTGA. There are 15 residues in the CDR3. Trimming removed 1 base at V and 6 bases at J, with 16 bases between. For the CDR3, the DNA is TGTGCCAGCAGCTTAAAGGTTTGGGGGGACGGCGAGCAGTACTTC. Protein sequence: CASSLKVWGDGEQYF.

This chain connects TRBV6-6 to TRBJ1-5; D remains ambiguous. The CDR3 sequence is 15 residues long. CDR1 and CDR2 (germline): MNHNY, SVGAGI (reference sequence). The germline V and J ends were trimmed by 7 bases and 3 bases, with 16 bases remaining between them. The CDR3 DNA follows: TGTGCCAGCAAACCTAATGGTCAGGTCAATCAGCCCCAGCATTTT. It yields the protein CASKPNGQVNQPQHF.

This sequence joins TRBV7-6 and TRBJ1-2; no clear D gene. The ends were cut back, 2 bases at V and 8 bases at J, with 15 bases in the middle. The germline V gene has CDR1 SGHVS and CDR2 FNYEAQ. CDR3 length equals 14 residues. Written as DNA, the CDR3 is TGTGCCAGCAGCTTAACAAAGGGAGTGGGCGGCTACACCTTC. This gives the protein CASSLTKGVGGYTF.